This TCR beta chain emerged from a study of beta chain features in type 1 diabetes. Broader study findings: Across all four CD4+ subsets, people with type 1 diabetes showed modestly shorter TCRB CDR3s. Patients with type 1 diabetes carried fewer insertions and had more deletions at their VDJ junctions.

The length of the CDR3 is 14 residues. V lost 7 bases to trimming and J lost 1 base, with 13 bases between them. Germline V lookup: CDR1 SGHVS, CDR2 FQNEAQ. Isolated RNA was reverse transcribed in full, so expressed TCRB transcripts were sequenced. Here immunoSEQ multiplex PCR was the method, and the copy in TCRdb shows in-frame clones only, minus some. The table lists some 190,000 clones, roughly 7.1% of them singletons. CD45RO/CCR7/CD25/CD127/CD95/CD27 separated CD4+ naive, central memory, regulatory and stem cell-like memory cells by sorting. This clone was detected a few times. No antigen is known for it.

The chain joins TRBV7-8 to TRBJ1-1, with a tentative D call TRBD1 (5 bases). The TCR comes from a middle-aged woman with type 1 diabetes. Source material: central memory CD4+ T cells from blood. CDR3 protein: CASKKARENTEAFF. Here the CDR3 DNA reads TGTGCCAGCAAAAAGGCCAGGGAGAACACTGAAGCTTTCTTT.